This T cell receptor (beta chain) was sequenced for a study of regulatory T cells in long-lasting Graves disease. Study results and limitations: TCR diversity in persistent Graves' patients was below that of newly diagnosed ones. Investigators studied peripheral blood only, not thyroid tissue.

Noted time point: newly diagnosed GD, antithyroid drugs for less than 3 months. Extracted RNA from PBMCs served as the source of the TCR library. Libraries of TCR beta came from iRepertoire HTBI primers plus Arm-PCR of CDR3 regions. Via MiXCR, TCRdb re-called the multiplex PCR reads, giving one row per CDR3 protein. The sample consists of roughly 380,000 distinct CDR3 sequences, roughly a sixth of them appearing once. Ten or more counts support this clonotype. Its target is not known. V gave up 6 bases and J gave up 7 bases, with 19 bases separating them. The V gene's germline CDR1 is DFQATT and CDR2 SNEGSKA (reference sequence). This CDR3 comprises 14 residues.

The genes are TRBV20-1 and TRBJ1-5, with TRBD1 as a possible D gene (5 bases). This sample comprised peripheral blood mononuclear cells (PBMCs), obtained at new diagnosis, from a patient treated with antithyroid drugs. The sequence was obtained from a female donor with Graves disease. The CDR3 region has the DNA TGCAGTGCCCCATCGGTAGGGGCGAGCCAGCCCCAGCATTTT. Its protein product is CSAPSVGASQPQHF.